The 7 T cell receptor beta chains in this list originate from one sample, sequenced in a study of metastatic and nonmetastatic thyroid tumors. Using MiXCR, TCRdb reanalyzed the PCR reads. The sample shows approximately 79,000 clones, 8% to 9.5% of them seen only once. Patients had received no treatment of any kind before thyroid surgery. Sequenced material: blood. The receptors here all came from a female donor with papillary thyroid cancer or a benign thyroid nodule (not recorded which). Some clones in this sample may be carry-over from other donors' samples.

This clone was seen more than once but under ten times. This chain joins TRBV9 and TRBJ1-4; D may be TRBD1 (5 bases). This CDR3 has 17 amino acids. The germline CDR1 and CDR2 sequences are SGDLS and YYNGEE. V lost 4 bases and J 0 bases, leaving 16 bases between the germline ends. The CDR3 coding sequence is TGTGCCAGCAGCCCAGTGGGGGTTCCTTCAACTAATGAAAAACTGTTTTTT. Its translation is CASSPVGVPSTNEKLFF. The whole variable domain, filled in from reference TRBV9 and TRBJ1-4, reads DSGVTQTPKHLITATGQRVTLRCSPRSGDLSVYWYQQSLDQGLQFLIQYYNGEERAKGNILERFSAQQFPDLHSELNLSSLELGDSALYFCASSPVGVPSTNEKLFFGSGTQLSVL.

This clone showed up many times. This chain's CDR3 is CASSLGGQGTIPYEQYF. CDR3 nucleotides: TGCGCCAGCAGCTTGGGGGGACAGGGGACTATACCCTACGAGCAGTACTTC. The chain has TRBV5-1 and TRBJ2-7, with 10 bases aligning to TRBD1. The ends lost 0 bases at V and 2 bases at J; junction bases unmatched: 8. Germline V CDR1 and CDR2: SGHRS, YFSETQ. There are 17 residues in the CDR3.

Many counts were recorded for this clone. This chain links TRBV20-1 with TRBJ1-4; 11 bases align to TRBD1. The V gene end was trimmed by 6 bases and the J gene end by 3 bases; junction bases not matched to a gene: 6. This CDR3 is built from 15 residues. Germline V gene sequence: CDR1 DFQATT, CDR2 SNEGSKA (reference sequence). CDR3 loop: CSARTGGEANEKLFF. As DNA, the CDR3 is TGCAGTGCCAGGACAGGGGGCGAGGCTAATGAAAAACTGTTTTTT.

In its sample, this clone was seen many times. CDR3 DNA: TGTGCCAGCAGTTCTCCATCCGGGGGAAATGAGCAGTTCTTC. This encodes CASSSPSGGNEQFF. The chain recombines TRBV28 with TRBJ2-1, with D possibly matching TRBD2 (6 bases). From germline, CDR1 is MDHEN and CDR2 SYDVKM. Trimming removed 4 bases at V and 7 bases at J, with 14 bases between. The CDR3 spans 14 residues.

Many counts were recorded for this clone. A junction boundary mismatches the germline segment, possibly from a read error. The chain has TRBV6-1 and TRBJ2-7; D assignment may be TRBD1 or TRBD2 (6 bases each). This CDR3 has 14 amino acids. CDR1 MNHNS and CDR2 SASEGT come from the germline V gene. As DNA, the CDR3 is TGTGCCAGCATCTTTCCGGGACATGGACTACTAGGGAACTTC. Translated, it gives CASIFPGHGLLGNF.

This clone was recorded at least ten times. The chain joins TRBV7-8 to TRBJ1-2; 9 positions agree with TRBD1. Looked up from germline, CDR1 is SGHVS and CDR2 is FQNEAQ. The J segment lost 5 bases and the V segment lost 6 bases, leaving 4 bases of the junction unmatched. The CDR3 runs 13 residues. The CDR3 here is CASRAQGAYGYTF. The CDR3, as DNA: TGTGCCAGCAGAGCACAGGGGGCGTATGGCTACACCTTC. Using reference TRBV7-8 and TRBJ1-2 for the parts outside the CDR3, the full variable domain is GAGVSQSPRYKVAKRGQDVALRCDPISGHVSLFWYQQALGQGPEFLTYFQNEAQLDKSGLPSDRFFAERPEGSVSTLKIQRTQQEDSAVYLCASRAQGAYGYTFGSGTRLTVV.

This clone came up many times. Other DNA sequences in this sample translate to the same CDR3. The chain has TRBV6-4 and TRBJ2-1, with 9 bases identical to TRBD2. The CDR3 extends over 15 amino acids. Germline V lookup: CDR1 MRHNA, CDR2 SNTAGT. V trimming: 3 bases; J trimming: 0 bases; junction bases outside the gene matches: 0. The DNA for the CDR3 is TGTGCCAGCAGTGAGCGGGGGGGCTCCTACAATGAGCAGTTCTTC. Protein product: CASSERGGSYNEQFF.